This T cell receptor beta chain was sequenced in a study of PD-1 blockade in classical Hodgkin lymphoma. Points from the study as a whole: Diversity similar to that of newly diagnosed patients was seen at baseline in complete responders. TCR diversity in CD4+, not CD8+, cells rose significantly by C4D1.

In regard to this clone: The target antigen is unknown.

Assay used: immunoSEQ multiplex PCR; TCRdb lists only in-frame clones, some missing. The sample consists of more than 85,000 clones, around 90% of them appearing once. In germline, CDR1 is SGHRS, CDR2 YFSETQ. The trim removed 0 bases at V and 4 bases at J, leaving 9 bases unmatched. The CDR3 length is 16 residues. Brentuximab vedotin exposure varied among the patients, all of whom had relapsed after autologous stem cell transplantation. This chain connects TRBV5-1 to TRBJ1-2; 7 bases agree with TRBD1. The sequence came from a human donor with classical Hodgkin lymphoma. The sample was peripheral blood mononuclear cells (PBMCs), taken before the second cycle of nivolumab. DNA of the CDR3: TGCGCCAGCAGCTTGGTACCCGACAGGGCTCCCTATGGCTACACCTTC. Residues: CASSLVPDRAPYGYTF.